These 5 T cell receptor beta chains came from one sample sequenced in a study of T cell changes during pregnancy in multiple sclerosis (dated by TCRdb to about 2019). The library was prepared using the immunoSEQ multiplex PCR assay. As stored in TCRdb, this immuneACCESS dataset retains in-frame rearrangements with V and J assigned. A fraction of the clones does not appear; measured against another copy, unresolved V genes explain less than half of the discrepancy, and the remainder lacks a known reason. This sample gives roughly 79,000 clones in total; 75% to 95% of them show up just once. About 0.4% of the sample is taken by the ten largest. The source was CD4+ T cells from peripheral blood mononuclear cells, collected before pregnancy. These receptors all come from a female donor with multiple sclerosis, enrolled in a pregnancy study.

The chain employs TRBV5-4 and TRBJ2-1; TRBD1 matches 7 bases. Germline CDR1 and CDR2: SGHNT and YYREEE (reference sequence). The CDR3 contains 15 residues. The junction had 1 base not matched to a gene; V was cut back by 0 bases and J by 1 base. CDR3 in amino acids: CASSLGQGSYNEQFF. As DNA, the CDR3 is TGTGCCAGCAGCTTGGGACAGGGATCCTACAATGAGCAGTTCTTC.

This clone was seen more than once but under ten times. The chain couples TRBV6-5 to TRBJ1-1; no clear D gene. The CDR3 runs 13 residues. CDR1 and CDR2 (germline): MNHEY, SVGAGI. V was shortened by 2 bases and J by 4 bases, with 8 bases between the two germline ends. The CDR3 protein is CASSYGEGTEAFF. The CDR3 region has the DNA TGTGCCAGCAGTTACGGGGAGGGCACTGAAGCTTTCTTT.

The V gene is TRBV28, the J gene TRBJ1-2; TRBD1 matches 7 bases. J gave up 5 bases and V 3 bases, and 3 bases lay outside the gene matches. Germline V gives CDR1 MDHEN, CDR2 SYDVKM. CDR3 length: 13 amino acids. The CDR3 DNA is TGTGCCAGCAGTTTCGACAGGGTATATGGCTACACCTTC. Its protein product is CASSFDRVYGYTF.

The chain recombines TRBV7-8 with TRBJ2-5; 9 nucleotides agree with TRBD1. Losses at the gene ends were 5 bases for V and 0 bases for J; bases not matched to a gene: 7. The CDR3 loop spans 16 amino acids. CDR1 is SGHVS and CDR2 is FQNEAQ in the germline V gene. Here the CDR3 DNA reads TGTGCCAGCAGCAAGGGGACAGGGAAGTACCAAGAGACCCAGTACTTC. The encoded protein is CASSKGTGKYQETQYF. Looking up the rest from reference TRBV7-8 and TRBJ2-5 gives the full variable domain: GAGVSQSPRYKVAKRGQDVALRCDPISGHVSLFWYQQALGQGPEFLTYFQNEAQLDKSGLPSDRFFAERPEGSVSTLKIQRTQQEDSAVYLCASSKGTGKYQETQYFGPGTRLLVL.

The chain uses TRBV18 and TRBJ2-4; the match to TRBD2 covers 12 bases. The V gene's germline CDR1 is KGHSH and CDR2 LQKENI. This CDR3 region has 16 residues. V was clipped by 5 bases and J by 6 bases; unmatched bases: 8. The CDR3 protein is CASSRTSGIDLNIQYF. The CDR3 region has the DNA TGTGCCAGCTCAAGGACTAGCGGGATCGATTTAAACATTCAGTACTTC.